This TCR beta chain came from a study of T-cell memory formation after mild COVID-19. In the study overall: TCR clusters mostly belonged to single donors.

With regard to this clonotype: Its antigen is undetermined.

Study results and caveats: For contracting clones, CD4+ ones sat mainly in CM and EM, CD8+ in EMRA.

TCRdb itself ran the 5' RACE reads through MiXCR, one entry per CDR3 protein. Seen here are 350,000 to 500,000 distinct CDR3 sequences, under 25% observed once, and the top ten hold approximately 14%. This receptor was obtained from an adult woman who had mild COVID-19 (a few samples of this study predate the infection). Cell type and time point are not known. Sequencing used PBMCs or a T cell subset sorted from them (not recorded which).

The CDR3 sequence: CASSPREGSGKLFF. CDR3 coding DNA: TGTGCCAGCAGCCCAAGGGAAGGTTCTGGAAAACTGTTTTTT. The J gene is TRBJ1-4, the V gene TRBV7-8; D call uncertain. V shed 5 bases and J shed 10 bases, with 17 bases lying between them. CDR3 length: 14 amino acids. Per germline, CDR1 SGHVS and CDR2 FQNEAQ.